Listed below are T cell receptor beta chains from one sample, sequenced in a study of blood T cell repertoires in COVID-19. This table comes from immunoSEQ multiplex PCR, and its TCRdb copy is limited to in-frame clones, with some not included. The table lists 150,000 to 200,000 clones, around 92% of them singletons, with about 4.8% in the top ten. The sequencing input was peripheral blood. These receptors were taken from a man in his thirties or forties with COVID-19, enrolled during active disease. The CDR3 runs from the conserved cysteine through the conserved F or W. The D gene is left open where the match is weak. Size values are once, few and many counts, or a class for expanded clones, and some rows have none.

length,V,J,size,D,DNA,CDR3
15,TRBV5-1,TRBJ2-2,-,-,TGCGCCAGCAGCTGGGGACTCTACAGGACCGGGGAGCTGTTTTTT,CASSWGLYRTGELFF
14,TRBV24-1,TRBJ1-1,-,-,TGTGCCACCAGTGATCCGACAGAGAACACTGAAGCTTTCTTT,CATSDPTENTEAFF
15,TRBV7-6,TRBJ1-6,-,TRBD1,TGTGCCAGCAGCTTAGAGGACAGGGATCGTTCACCCCTCCACTTT,CASSLEDRDRSPLHF
12,TRBV28,TRBJ1-1,-,-,TGTGCCAGCAGTACAGGGAACACTGAAGCTTTCTTT,CASSTGNTEAFF
14,TRBV19,TRBJ2-1,-,-,TGTGCCAGTAGTATAGAGGTGGGGGGCAATGAGCAGTTCTTC,CASSIEVGGNEQFF
15,TRBV3-1/TRBV3-2,TRBJ2-5,-,TRBD2,TGTGCCAGCAGCCACCTAGAGGGGACTAGGGAGACCCAGTACTTC,CASSHLEGTRETQYF
12,TRBV30,TRBJ2-3,-,TRBD1,TGTGCCTGGAGTGTAGGGGGCGATACGCAGTATTTT,CAWSVGGDTQYF
14,TRBV15,TRBJ2-7,-,-,TGTGCCACCAGCAGAGACAGGGGCTCCTACGAGCAGTACTTC,CATSRDRGSYEQYF
15,TRBV5-1,TRBJ2-1,few,-,TGCGCCAGCAGCTTGCGGGGGGGACAGTACAATGAGCAGTTCTTC,CASSLRGGQYNEQFF
17,TRBV15,TRBJ2-3,-,TRBD2,TGTGCCACCAGCAGAGTCTTTAACCGGGAGGCAGGAGATACGCAGTATTTT,CATSRVFNREAGDTQYF
16,TRBV28,TRBJ1-2,-,TRBD1,TGTGCCAGCAGCGTGGGAGGACAGGGAGCTAACTATGGCTACACCTTC,CASSVGGQGANYGYTF
15,TRBV28,TRBJ2-7,-,TRBD1,TGTGCCAGCACCAAATCCGGGACAGGGGGCTTACAGCAGTACTTC,CASTKSGTGGLQQYF
15,TRBV4-3,TRBJ1-4,-,-,TGCGCCAGCAGCCAAGAGGGCAGGGATAATGAAAAACTGTTTTTT,CASSQEGRDNEKLFF
13,TRBV12-5,TRBJ1-2,-,-,TGTGCTAGTGGCAAAAGACAGGATAGGGGCTACACCTTC,CASGKRQDRGYTF
15,TRBV7-3,TRBJ2-3,-,TRBD1,TGTGCCAGCAGCTTGGGGACAGGGGTCCCAGATACGCAGTATTTT,CASSLGTGVPDTQYF
15,TRBV7-9,TRBJ1-6,-,TRBD1,TGTGCCAGCAGCTCTGGGACAGGGTTGAGTTCACCCCTCCACTTT,CASSSGTGLSSPLHF
16,TRBV5-5,TRBJ2-7,-,TRBD1,TGTGCCAGCAGCTGGCGGACAGGGATTATCGACTACGAGCAGTACTTC,CASSWRTGIIDYEQYF
17,TRBV10-3,TRBJ2-5,-,TRBD1,TGTGCCATCAGGCCAAGCCCGGGACAGGGCGTCGAAGAGACCCAGTACTTC,CAIRPSPGQGVEETQYF
14,TRBV2,TRBJ1-2,-,-,TGTGCCAGCAGCGAACGGACAGAACCCTATGGCTACACCTTC,CASSERTEPYGYTF
14,TRBV7-9,TRBJ2-1,-,TRBD2,TGTGCCAGCCTTGTGGTAGCGGGGGGCAATGAGCAGTTCTTC,CASLVVAGGNEQFF
14,TRBV6-4,TRBJ1-6,-,TRBD1,TGTGCCAGCAGTGAGGGGACAGGGAATTCACCCCTCCACTTT,CASSEGTGNSPLHF
15,TRBV9,TRBJ1-2,-,TRBD1,TGTGCCAGCAGCGTAGAGGGGACAGGGGCCTATGGCTACACCTTC,CASSVEGTGAYGYTF
13,TRBV7-3,TRBJ2-3,-,-,TGTGCCAGCAGCGTATTCTACACAGATACGCAGTATTTT,CASSVFYTDTQYF
15,TRBV7-3,TRBJ2-3,once,TRBD2,TGTGCCAGCAGCGCTAGCGGGGGGGCATCAGATACGCAGTATTTT,CASSASGGASDTQYF
13,TRBV30,TRBJ1-1,-,TRBD1,TGTGCCTGGAGTGTAAGGTCAGGGGGTGAAGCTTTCTTT,CAWSVRSGGEAFF
14,TRBV19,TRBJ1-1,-,TRBD1,TGTGCCAGTAGGGTGGGGACAGGGGGATCTGAAGCTTTCTTT,CASRVGTGGSEAFF
15,TRBV27,TRBJ2-7,-,TRBD1,TGTGCCAGCAGTTACACAGGGGGCCCCCTCTACGAGCAGTACTTC,CASSYTGGPLYEQYF